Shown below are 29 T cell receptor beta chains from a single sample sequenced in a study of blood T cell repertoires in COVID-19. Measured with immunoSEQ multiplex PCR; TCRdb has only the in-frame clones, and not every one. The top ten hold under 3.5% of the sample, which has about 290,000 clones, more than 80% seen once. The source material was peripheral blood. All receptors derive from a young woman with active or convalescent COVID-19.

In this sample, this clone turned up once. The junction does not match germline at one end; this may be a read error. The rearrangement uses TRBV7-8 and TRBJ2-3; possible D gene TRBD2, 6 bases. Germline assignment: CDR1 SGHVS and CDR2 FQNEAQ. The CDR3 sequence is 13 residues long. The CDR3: CASRFGGTDTQYF. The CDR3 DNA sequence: TGTGCCAGCCGCTTTGGGGGGACAGATACGCAGTATTTT.

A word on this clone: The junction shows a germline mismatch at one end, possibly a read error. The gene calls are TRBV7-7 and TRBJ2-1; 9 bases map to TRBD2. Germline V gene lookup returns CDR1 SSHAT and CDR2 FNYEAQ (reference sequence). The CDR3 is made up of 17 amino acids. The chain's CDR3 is CASSWFGERGVYNEQFF. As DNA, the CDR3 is TGTGCTAGCAGCTGGTTCGGGGAGCGGGGGGTTTACAATGAGCAGTTCTTC. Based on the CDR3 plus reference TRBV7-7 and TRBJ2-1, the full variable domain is GAGVSQSPRYKVTKRGQDVTLRCDPISSHATLYWYQQALGQGPEFLTYFNYEAQPDKSGLPSDRFSAERPEGSISTLTIQRTEQRDSAMYRCASSWFGERGVYNEQFFGPGTRLTVL.

CDR3 protein: CASSFGTGGTGELFF. In DNA, the CDR3 is TGTGCCAGCAGCTTCGGGACAGGGGGCACCGGGGAGCTGTTTTTT. V usage is TRBV5-6 and J usage is TRBJ2-2, with 11 bases identical to TRBD1. The CDR3 has 15 residues. V lost 2 bases to trimming and J lost 4 bases; unmatched junction nucleotides: 1. Germline-derived CDR1 and CDR2 are SGHDT and YYEEEE.

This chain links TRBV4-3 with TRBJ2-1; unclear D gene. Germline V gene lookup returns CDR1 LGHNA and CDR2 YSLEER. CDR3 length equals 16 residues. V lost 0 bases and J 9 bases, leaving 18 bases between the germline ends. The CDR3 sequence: CASSQDPGHPVGEQFF. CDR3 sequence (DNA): TGCGCCAGCAGCCAAGATCCTGGGCACCCAGTCGGTGAGCAGTTCTTC.

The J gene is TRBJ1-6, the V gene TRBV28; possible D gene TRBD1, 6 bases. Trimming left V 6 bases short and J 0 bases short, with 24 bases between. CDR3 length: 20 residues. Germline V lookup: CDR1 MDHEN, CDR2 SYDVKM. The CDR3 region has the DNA TGTGCCAGCAGCCAGATCAGGGGCCCTACTATCCGCTCCTATAATTCACCCCTCCACTTT. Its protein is CASSQIRGPTIRSYNSPLHF.

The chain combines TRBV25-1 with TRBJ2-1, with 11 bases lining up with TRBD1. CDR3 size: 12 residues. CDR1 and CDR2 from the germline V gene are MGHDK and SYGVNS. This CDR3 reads CVRTGGKIEQFF. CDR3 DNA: TGTGTCCGGACAGGGGGCAAGATTGAGCAGTTCTTC.

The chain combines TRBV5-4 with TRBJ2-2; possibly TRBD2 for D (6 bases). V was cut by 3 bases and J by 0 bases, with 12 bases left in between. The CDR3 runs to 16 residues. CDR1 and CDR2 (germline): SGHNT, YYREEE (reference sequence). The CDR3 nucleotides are TGTGCCAGCAGCTCGGAGGGGTTGACGAACACCGGGGAGCTGTTTTTT. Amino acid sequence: CASSSEGLTNTGELFF.

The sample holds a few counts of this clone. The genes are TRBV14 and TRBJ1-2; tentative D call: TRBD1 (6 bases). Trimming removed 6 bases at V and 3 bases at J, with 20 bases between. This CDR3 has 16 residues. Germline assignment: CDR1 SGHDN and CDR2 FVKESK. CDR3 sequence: CASSSFDRTYHYGYTF. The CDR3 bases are TGTGCCAGCAGTAGTTTCGACAGGACATACCACTATGGCTACACCTTC.

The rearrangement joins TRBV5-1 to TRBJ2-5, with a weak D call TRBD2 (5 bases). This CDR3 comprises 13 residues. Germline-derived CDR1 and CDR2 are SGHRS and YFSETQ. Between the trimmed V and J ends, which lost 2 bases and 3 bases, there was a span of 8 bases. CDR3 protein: CASSLMGEETQYF. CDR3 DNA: TGCGCCAGCAGCTTAATGGGAGAAGAGACCCAGTACTTC.

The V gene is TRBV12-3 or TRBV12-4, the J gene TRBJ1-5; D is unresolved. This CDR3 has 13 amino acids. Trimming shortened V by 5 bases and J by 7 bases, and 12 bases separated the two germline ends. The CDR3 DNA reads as TGTGCCAGCAGTCCCCATCCTAGGCAGCCCCAGCATTTT. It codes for CASSPHPRQPQHF.

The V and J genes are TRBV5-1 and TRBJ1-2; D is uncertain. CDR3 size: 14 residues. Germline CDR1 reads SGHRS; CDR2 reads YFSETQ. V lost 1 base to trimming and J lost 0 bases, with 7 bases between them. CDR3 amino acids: CASSLFTANYGYTF. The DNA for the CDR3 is TGCGCCAGCAGCTTGTTCACGGCTAACTATGGCTACACCTTC.

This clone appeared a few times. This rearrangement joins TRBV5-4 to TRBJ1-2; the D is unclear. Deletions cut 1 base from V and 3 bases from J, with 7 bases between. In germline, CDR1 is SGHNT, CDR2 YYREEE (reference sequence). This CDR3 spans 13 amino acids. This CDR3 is CASSLKIDYGYTF. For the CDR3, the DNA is TGTGCCAGCAGCTTGAAGATAGACTATGGCTACACCTTC. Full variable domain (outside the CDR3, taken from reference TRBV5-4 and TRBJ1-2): ETGVTQSPTHLIKTRGQQVTLRCSSQSGHNTVSWYQQALGQGPQFIFQYYREEENGRGNFPPRFSGLQFPNYSSELNVNALELDDSALYLCASSLKIDYGYTFGSGTRLTVV.

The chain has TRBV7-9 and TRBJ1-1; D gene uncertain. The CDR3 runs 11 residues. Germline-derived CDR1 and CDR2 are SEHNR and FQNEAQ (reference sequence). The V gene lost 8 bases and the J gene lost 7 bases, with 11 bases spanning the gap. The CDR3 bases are TGTGCCAGCTTCACCGGGGATGAAGCTTTCTTT. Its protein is CASFTGDEAFF.

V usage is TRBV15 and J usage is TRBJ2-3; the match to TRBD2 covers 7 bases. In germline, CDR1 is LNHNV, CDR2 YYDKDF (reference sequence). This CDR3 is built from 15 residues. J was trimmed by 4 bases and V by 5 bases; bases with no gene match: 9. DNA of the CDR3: TGTGCCACCAGCCTGCCAGCGGGGCCCCCAGATACGCAGTATTTT. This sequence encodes CATSLPAGPPDTQYF.

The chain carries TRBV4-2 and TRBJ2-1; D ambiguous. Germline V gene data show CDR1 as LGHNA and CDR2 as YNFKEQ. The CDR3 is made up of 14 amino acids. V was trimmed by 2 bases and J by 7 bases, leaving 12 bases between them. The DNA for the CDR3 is TGTGCCAGCAGCCAACCCCACCTCAGGAATGAGCAGTTCTTC. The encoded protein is CASSQPHLRNEQFF.

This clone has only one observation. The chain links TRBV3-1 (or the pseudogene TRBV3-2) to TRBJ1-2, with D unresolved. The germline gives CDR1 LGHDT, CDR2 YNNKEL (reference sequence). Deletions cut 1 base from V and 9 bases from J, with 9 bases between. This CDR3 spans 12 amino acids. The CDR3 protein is CASSQVGLSYTF. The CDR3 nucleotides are TGTGCCAGCAGCCAAGTAGGACTTAGCTACACCTTC.

The CDR3 coding sequence is TGTGCCAGCAGTTCCCGCCAGGGTCCCTACGAGCAGTACTTC. This sequence encodes CASSSRQGPYEQYF. The chain couples TRBV6-5 to TRBJ2-7; TRBD1 might be the D (5 bases). The germline V gene encodes CDR1 MNHEY and CDR2 SVGAGI. This CDR3 is built from 14 residues. V lost 4 bases to trimming and J lost 2 bases, with 12 bases between them.

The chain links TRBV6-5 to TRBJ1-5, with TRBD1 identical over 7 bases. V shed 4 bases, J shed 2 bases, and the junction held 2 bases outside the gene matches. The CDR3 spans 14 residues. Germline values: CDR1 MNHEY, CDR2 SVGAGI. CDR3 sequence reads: CASSLTGGNQPQHF. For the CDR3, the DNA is TGTGCCAGCAGTTTAACAGGGGGCAATCAGCCCCAGCATTTT.

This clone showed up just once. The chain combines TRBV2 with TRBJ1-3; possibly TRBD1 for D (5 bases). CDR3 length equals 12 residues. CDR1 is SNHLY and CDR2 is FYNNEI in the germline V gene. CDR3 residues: CARLGQGNTIYF. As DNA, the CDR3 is TGTGCGCGCCTGGGGCAAGGAAACACCATATATTTT.

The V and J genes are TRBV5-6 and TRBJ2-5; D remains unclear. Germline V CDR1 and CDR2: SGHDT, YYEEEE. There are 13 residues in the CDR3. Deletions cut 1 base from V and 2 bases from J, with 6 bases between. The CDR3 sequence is CASSLKQQETQYF. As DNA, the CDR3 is TGTGCCAGCAGCTTGAAACAGCAAGAGACCCAGTACTTC.

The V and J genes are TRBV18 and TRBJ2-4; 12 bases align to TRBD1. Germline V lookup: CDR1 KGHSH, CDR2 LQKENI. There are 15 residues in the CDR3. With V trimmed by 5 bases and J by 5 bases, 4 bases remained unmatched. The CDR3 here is CASSARDRGQNIQYF. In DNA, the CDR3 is TGTGCCAGCTCAGCCCGGGACAGGGGGCAAAACATTCAGTACTTC.

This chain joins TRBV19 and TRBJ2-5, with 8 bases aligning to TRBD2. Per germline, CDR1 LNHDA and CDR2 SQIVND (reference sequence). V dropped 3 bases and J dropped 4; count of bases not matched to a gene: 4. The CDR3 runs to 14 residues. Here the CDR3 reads CASSIGGGGETQYF. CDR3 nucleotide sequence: TGTGCCAGTAGTATCGGGGGGGGAGGAGAGACCCAGTACTTC.

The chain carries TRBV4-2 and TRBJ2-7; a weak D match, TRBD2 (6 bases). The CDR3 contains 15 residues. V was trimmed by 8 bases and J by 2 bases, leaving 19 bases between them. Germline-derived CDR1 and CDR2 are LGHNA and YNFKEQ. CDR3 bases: TGTGCCAGCGTAAACTCCCGGTGCGGGACCTACGAGCAGTACTTC. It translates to CASVNSRCGTYEQYF.

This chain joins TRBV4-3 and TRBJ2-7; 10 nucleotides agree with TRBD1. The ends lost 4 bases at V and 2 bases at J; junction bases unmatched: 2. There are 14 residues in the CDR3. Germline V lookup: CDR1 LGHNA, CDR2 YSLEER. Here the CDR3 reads CASSLGQGAYEQYF. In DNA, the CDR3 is TGCGCCAGCAGCCTAGGACAGGGGGCCTACGAGCAGTACTTC.

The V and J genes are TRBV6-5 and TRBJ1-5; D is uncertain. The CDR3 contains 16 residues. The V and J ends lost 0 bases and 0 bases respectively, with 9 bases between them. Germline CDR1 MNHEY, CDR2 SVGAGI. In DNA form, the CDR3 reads TGTGCCAGCAGTTACTCGAGAGATTTTAGCAATCAGCCCCAGCATTTT. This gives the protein CASSYSRDFSNQPQHF.

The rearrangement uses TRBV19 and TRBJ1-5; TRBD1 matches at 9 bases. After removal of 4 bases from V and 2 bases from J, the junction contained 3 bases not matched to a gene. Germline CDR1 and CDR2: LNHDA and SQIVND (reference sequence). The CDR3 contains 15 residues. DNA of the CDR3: TGTGCCAGTAGTAGACGACAGGGGGGCAATCAGCCCCAGCATTTT. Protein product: CASSRRQGGNQPQHF. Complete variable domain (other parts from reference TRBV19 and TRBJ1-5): DGGITQSPKYLFRKEGQNVTLSCEQNLNHDAMYWYRQDPGQGLRLIYYSQIVNDFQKGDIAEGYSVSREKKESFPLTVTSAQKNPTAFYLCASSRRQGGNQPQHFGDGTRLSIL.

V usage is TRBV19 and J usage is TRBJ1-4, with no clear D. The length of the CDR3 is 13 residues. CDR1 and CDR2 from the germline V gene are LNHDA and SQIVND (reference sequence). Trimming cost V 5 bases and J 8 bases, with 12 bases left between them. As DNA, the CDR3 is TGTGCCAGTAGTCCGAGGCCCCGGGAAAAACTGTTTTTT. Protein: CASSPRPREKLFF.

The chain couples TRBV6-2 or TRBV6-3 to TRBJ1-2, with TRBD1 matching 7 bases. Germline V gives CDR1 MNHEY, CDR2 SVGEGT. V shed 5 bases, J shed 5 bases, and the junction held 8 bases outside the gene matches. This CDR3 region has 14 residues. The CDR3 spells CASSPLGGRYGYTF. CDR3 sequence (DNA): TGTGCCAGCAGTCCCCTAGGGGGCAGGTATGGCTACACCTTC.

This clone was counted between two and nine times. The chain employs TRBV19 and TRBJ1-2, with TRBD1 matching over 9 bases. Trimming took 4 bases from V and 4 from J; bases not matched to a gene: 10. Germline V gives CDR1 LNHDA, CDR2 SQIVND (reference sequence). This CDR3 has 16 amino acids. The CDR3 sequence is CASSSTSGQGFYGYTF. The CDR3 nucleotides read TGTGCCAGTAGTAGTACCTCGGGACAGGGTTTCTATGGCTACACCTTC.